What follows describes a single T cell receptor (beta chain). This clonotype was recorded at least ten times. The antigen this receptor binds is unknown. No qualities accompany the bases; no much larger clone lies one base away. The CDR3 covers 13 residues, taking in both the cysteine and the phenylalanine. Of all the DNA, just the CDR3 is kept, 39 bases in frame from base 1. V sheds 0 bases and J sheds 8 bases, leaving 9 bases between their ends. CDR1 and CDR2 were assigned from the germline V gene as SGHRS and YFSETQ. The data belong to a study of T cells in Graves' hyperthyroidism and ophthalmopathy (dated 2019 in TCRdb). About the study as a whole: Peripheral blood samples were taken at initial diagnosis, before any treatment was given. To identify distinguishing TCR V-J signatures, a discovery cohort of about 100 patients was used, comprising 43 with Graves' ophthalmopathy and around 57 with stable Graves' hyperthyroidism. Prospective prediction of ophthalmopathy was tested in an independent validation cohort consisting of 18 hyperthyroidism patients and around 17 patients who later progressed to ophthalmopathy. For training and testing, the 100 or so patients in the discovery cohort were randomly divided in a 7:3 ratio. The study also compared thyroid tissue and blood T-cell repertoires from about six Graves' hyperthyroidism patients. Once sampling was done, hyperthyroidism patients were given methimazole at a starting dose of 30 mg daily, whereas ophthalmopathy patients were given high-dose intravenous methylprednisolone. The paper reports TCR Vbeta CDR3 sequencing of some 140 peripheral blood samples: approximately 41 ophthalmopathy, about 75 hyperthyroidism and around 17 progressor patients. Results and caveats for the whole study, not just this receptor: Ophthalmopathy was separated from stable hyperthyroidism by a 13 V-J signature model, with around 88% sensitivity and 81% to 82% specificity obtained in cross-validation and 80%/75% obtained in testing. Sample size was not statistically predetermined, and investigators were not blinded to group allocation. During validation, the model predicted progression to ophthalmopathy a median of around 7 months ahead of onset, with roughly 65% sensitivity and less than 85% specificity. Most expanded thyroid clonotypes (frequency above 0.001) were also found in blood, which suggests that blood repertoires may mirror thyroid immune responses.

TCR beta CDR3 regions were amplified from RNA transcripts. The first round of RT-PCR for the TCR CDR3 was performed with the HTBI primer set and the Qiagen OneStep RT-PCR kit. A second multiplex PCR round built the libraries, followed by size selection and purification. Libraries were sequenced paired-end with 100 bp reads on an Illumina HiSeq2000. The original pipeline was this. SOAPnuke was used to process the raw data, with reads discarded if the reads contained adapters or uncalled bases, had a mean Phred below 15, or lacked an exact constant-primer or identifier match. High-quality paired reads were merged with COPE v1.2.5, and unique nucleotide sequences were defined as clonotypes. MiTCR v1.1 was used to align the clonotypes against IMGT TRBV, TRBD and TRBJ reference segments. Analysis was restricted to V-J combinations with a frequency above 0.0001, which covered over 98% of repertoires. The TCS score was defined as the ratio of F50 (clonal expansion) to E x V (chaos), calculated using BLOSUM62-based TCRdist between CDR3 peptides within each V-J. Welch's t-statistics and random forest reduced just over 500 V-J features to 13, which were used in a naive Bayes classifier (R e1071). In TCRdb, the public reads were trimmed at Q25 with fastp and aligned with MiXCR, with productive beta chains retained. Rows are combined by CDR3 protein, so each entry shows the most common genes and DNA. The V and J calls come from TCRdb's annotation, not from the publication. Here the sample has 380,000 or so distinct CDR3 sequences; roughly 13% occur a single time. The ten top clones hold around 21% of the sample.

Hyperthyroidism patients were aged 18 to 65 years and newly diagnosed, with disease duration of less than 2 months. Exclusion was applied to patients with uncontrolled infections, other autoimmune diseases, pregnancy or lactation. Diagnoses relied on clinical symptoms, serum thyroxine and TRAb, thyroid ultrasound and orbital computed tomography. Blood from progressor patients was drawn when they were first diagnosed with hyperthyroidism, before any ophthalmopathy symptoms appeared. PBMCs were separated from about 10 ml of fresh peripheral blood using Ficoll-Paque density gradient centrifugation. Progressor patients were defined as those initially diagnosed with Graves' hyperthyroidism in whom ophthalmopathy developed during follow-up. Total RNA was extracted using Trizol reagent, and RNA quality was assessed on an Agilent 2100 Bioanalyzer.

Sequenced input: blood. This receptor was identified in a man aged 30 to 45 with Graves' hyperthyroidism that later progressed to Graves' ophthalmopathy. This receptor chain uses TRBV5-1 and TRBJ2-1, with no confidently assigned D gene. The CDR3 amino acid sequence is: CASSLVGSDEQFF. The nucleotide sequence reads as follows: TGCGCCAGCAGCTTGGTAGGCAGCGATGAGCAGTTCTTC.